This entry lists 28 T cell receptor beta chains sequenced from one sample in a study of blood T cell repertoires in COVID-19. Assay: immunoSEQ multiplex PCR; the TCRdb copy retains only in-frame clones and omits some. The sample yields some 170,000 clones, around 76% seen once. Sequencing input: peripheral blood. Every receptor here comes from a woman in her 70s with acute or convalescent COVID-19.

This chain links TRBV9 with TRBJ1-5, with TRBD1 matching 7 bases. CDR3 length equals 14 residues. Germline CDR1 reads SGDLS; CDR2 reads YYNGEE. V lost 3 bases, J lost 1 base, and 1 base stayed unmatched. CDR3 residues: CASSAQGSNQPQHF. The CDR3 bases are TGTGCCAGCAGCGCACAGGGGAGCAATCAGCCCCAGCATTTT. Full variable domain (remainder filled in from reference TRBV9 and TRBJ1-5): DSGVTQTPKHLITATGQRVTLRCSPRSGDLSVYWYQQSLDQGLQFLIQYYNGEERAKGNILERFSAQQFPDLHSELNLSSLELGDSALYFCASSAQGSNQPQHFGDGTRLSIL.

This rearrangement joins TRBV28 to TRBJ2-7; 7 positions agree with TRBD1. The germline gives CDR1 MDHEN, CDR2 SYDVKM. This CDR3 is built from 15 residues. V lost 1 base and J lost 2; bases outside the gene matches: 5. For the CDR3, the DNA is TGTGCCAGCAGTTTATCGGGGACAGTGACCTACGAGCAGTACTTC. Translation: CASSLSGTVTYEQYF.

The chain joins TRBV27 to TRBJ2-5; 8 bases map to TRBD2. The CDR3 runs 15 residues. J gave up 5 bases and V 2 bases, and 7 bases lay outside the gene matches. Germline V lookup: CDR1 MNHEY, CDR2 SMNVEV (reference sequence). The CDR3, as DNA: TGTGCCAGCAGTTTACAAGTAGCGGGGTACGAGACCCAGTACTTC. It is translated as CASSLQVAGYETQYF.

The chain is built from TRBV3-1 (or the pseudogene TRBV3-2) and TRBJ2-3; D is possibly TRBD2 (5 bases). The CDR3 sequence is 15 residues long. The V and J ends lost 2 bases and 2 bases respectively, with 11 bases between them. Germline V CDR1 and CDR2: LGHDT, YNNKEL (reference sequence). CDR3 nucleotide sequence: TGTGCCAGCAGCCAAACTAGACCCCACACAGATACGCAGTATTTT. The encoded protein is CASSQTRPHTDTQYF.

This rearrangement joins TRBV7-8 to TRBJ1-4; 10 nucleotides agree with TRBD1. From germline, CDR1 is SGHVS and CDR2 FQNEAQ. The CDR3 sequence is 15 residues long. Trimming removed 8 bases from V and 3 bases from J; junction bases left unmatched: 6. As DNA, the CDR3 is TGTGCCAGCCGGGACAGGGGTTTTTCTAATGAAAAACTGTTTTTT. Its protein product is CASRDRGFSNEKLFF. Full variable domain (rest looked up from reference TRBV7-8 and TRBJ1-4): GAGVSQSPRYKVAKRGQDVALRCDPISGHVSLFWYQQALGQGPEFLTYFQNEAQLDKSGLPSDRFFAERPEGSVSTLKIQRTQQEDSAVYLCASRDRGFSNEKLFFGSGTQLSVL.

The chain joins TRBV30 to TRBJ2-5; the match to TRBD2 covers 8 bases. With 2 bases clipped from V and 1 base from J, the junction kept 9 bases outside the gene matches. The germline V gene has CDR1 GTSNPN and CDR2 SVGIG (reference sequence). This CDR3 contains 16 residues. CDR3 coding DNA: TGTGCCTGGAGTACGGGATCGGGAGGGCCCCAAGAGACCCAGTACTTC. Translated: CAWSTGSGGPQETQYF. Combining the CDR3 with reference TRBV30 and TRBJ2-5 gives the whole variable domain SQTIHQWPATLVQPVGSPLSLECTVEGTSNPNLYWYRQAAGRGLQLLFYSVGIGQISSEVPQNLSASRPQDRQFILSSKKLLLSDSGFYLCAWSTGSGGPQETQYFGPGTRLLVL.

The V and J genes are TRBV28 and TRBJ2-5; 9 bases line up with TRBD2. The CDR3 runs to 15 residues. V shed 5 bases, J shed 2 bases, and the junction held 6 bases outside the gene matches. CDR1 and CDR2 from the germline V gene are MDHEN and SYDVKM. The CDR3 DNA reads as TGTGCCAGCAGTAACGCGGGGGGGCCTCAAGAGACCCAGTACTTC. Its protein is CASSNAGGPQETQYF. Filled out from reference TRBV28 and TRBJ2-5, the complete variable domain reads DVKVTQSSRYLVKRTGEKVFLECVQDMDHENMFWYRQDPGLGLRLIYFSYDVKMKEKGDIPEGYSVSREKKERFSLILESASTNQTSMYLCASSNAGGPQETQYFGPGTRLLVL.

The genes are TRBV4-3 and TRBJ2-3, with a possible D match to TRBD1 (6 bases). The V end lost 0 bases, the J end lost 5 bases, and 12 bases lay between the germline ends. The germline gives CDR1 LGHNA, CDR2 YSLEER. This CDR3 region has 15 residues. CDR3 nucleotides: TGCGCCAGCAGCCAAGAGAACAGGGTTGGAGATACGCAGTATTTT. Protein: CASSQENRVGDTQYF.

CDR3 protein: CASSYEVAWNTEAFF. CDR3 DNA: TGTGCCAGCAGTTACGAGGTGGCCTGGAACACTGAAGCTTTCTTT. The chain combines TRBV6-2 or TRBV6-3 with TRBJ1-1; D remains ambiguous. V lost 2 bases to trimming and J lost 1 base, with 11 bases between them. The CDR3 is 15 residues long. From germline, CDR1 is MNHEY and CDR2 SVGEGT.

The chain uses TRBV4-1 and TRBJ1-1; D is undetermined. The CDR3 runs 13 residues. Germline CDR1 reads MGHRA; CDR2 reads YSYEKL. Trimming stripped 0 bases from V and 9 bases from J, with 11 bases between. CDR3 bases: TGCGCCAGCAGCCAAGATCGAGAGAGGCAAGCTTTCTTT. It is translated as CASSQDRERQAFF.

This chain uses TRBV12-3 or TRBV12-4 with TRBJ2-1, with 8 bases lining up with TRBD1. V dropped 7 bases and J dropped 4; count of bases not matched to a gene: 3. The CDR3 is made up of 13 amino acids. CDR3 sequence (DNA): TGTGCCAGCACCCGGGACAGGTACAATGAGCAGTTCTTC. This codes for CASTRDRYNEQFF.

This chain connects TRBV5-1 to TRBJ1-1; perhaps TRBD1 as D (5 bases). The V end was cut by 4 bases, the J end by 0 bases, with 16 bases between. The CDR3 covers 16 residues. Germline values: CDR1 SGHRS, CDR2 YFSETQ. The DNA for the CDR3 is TGCGCCAGCAGCCTGTGGCAGGGAAACATGAACACTGAAGCTTTCTTT. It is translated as CASSLWQGNMNTEAFF.

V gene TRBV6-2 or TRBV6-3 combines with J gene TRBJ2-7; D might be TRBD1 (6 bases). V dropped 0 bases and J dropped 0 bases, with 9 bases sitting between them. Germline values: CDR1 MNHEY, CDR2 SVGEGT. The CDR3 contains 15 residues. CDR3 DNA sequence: TGTGCCAGCAGTTACTCTCCAGGGGACTCCTACGAGCAGTACTTC. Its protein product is CASSYSPGDSYEQYF.

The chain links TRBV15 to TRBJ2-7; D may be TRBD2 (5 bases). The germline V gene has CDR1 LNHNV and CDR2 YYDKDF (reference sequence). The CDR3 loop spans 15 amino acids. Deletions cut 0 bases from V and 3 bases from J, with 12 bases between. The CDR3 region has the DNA TGTGCCACCAGCAGAGATCCCCGGGGTTTCTACGAGCAGTACTTC. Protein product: CATSRDPRGFYEQYF.

CDR3 DNA sequence: TGTGCCAGCAGCTTAGAACAGACAACCTCTGGAAACACCATATATTTT. This sequence encodes CASSLEQTTSGNTIYF. The V call is TRBV7-2, the J call TRBJ1-3; D remains unclear. V was pared by 1 base and J by 0 bases, with 10 bases between. Germline V gene lookup returns CDR1 SGHTA and CDR2 FQGNSA. This CDR3 comprises 16 residues.

The CDR3 reads CASRTGIGYEQYF. The CDR3 coding sequence is TGCGCCTCAAGAACGGGGATTGGCTACGAGCAGTACTTC. The V and J genes are TRBV5-1 and TRBJ2-7; D might be TRBD2 (5 bases). The CDR3 consists of 13 residues. Germline V gene data show CDR1 as SGHRS and CDR2 as YFSETQ. V was trimmed by 10 bases and J by 3 bases, leaving 17 bases between them.

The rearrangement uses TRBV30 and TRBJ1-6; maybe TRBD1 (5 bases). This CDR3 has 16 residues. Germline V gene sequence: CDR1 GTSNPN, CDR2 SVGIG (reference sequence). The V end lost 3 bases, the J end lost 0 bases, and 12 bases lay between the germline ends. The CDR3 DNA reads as TGTGCCTGGAGCACACAGGTATCCTCCTATAATTCACCCCTCCACTTT. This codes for CAWSTQVSSYNSPLHF.

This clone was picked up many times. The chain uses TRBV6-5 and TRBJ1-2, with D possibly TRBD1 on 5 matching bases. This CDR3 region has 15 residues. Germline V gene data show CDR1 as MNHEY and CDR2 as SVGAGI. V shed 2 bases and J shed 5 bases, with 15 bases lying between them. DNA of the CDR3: TGTGCCAGCAGTTACGACAGAACCCTCGGGTATGGCTACACCTTC. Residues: CASSYDRTLGYGYTF.

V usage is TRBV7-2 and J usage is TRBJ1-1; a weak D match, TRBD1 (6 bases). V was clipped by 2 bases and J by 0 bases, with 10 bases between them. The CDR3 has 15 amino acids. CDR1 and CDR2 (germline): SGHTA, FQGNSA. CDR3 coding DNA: TGTGCCAGCAGCTTAACTGGGACAATGAACACTGAAGCTTTCTTT. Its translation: CASSLTGTMNTEAFF.

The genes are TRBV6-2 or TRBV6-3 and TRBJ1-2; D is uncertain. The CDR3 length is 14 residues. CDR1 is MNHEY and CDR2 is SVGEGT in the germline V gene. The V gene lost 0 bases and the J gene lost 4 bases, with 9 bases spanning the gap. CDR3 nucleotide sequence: TGTGCCAGCAGTTACTCAATCACTACCTATGGCTACACCTTC. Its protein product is CASSYSITTYGYTF.

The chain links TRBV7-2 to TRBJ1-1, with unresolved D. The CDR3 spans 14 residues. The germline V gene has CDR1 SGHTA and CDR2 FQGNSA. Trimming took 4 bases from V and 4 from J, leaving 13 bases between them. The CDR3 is CASSSPVVRTEAFF. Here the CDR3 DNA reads TGTGCCAGCAGCTCGCCGGTGGTGCGCACTGAAGCTTTCTTT.

As DNA, the CDR3 is TGTGCCAGCAGTGAAGCGCCCGCGAACTATGGCTACACCTTC. Translation gives CASSEAPANYGYTF. The chain uses TRBV6-1 and TRBJ1-2, with D hard to call. This CDR3 has 14 amino acids. The V gene lost 0 bases and the J gene lost 2 bases, with 7 bases spanning the gap. In germline, CDR1 is MNHNS, CDR2 SASEGT.

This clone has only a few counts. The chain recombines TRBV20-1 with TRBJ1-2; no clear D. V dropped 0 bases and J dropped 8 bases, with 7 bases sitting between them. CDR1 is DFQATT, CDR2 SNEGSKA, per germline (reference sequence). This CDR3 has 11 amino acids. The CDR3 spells CSAREGRGYTF. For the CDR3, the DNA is TGCAGTGCTAGAGAGGGGAGAGGCTACACCTTC.

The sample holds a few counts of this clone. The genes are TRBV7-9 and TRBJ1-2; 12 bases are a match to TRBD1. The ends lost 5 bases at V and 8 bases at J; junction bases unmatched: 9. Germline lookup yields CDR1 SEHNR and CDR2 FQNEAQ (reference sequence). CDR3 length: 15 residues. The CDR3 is CASSPGTGGAEGYTF. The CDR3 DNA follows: TGTGCCAGCAGCCCCGGGACAGGGGGCGCAGAGGGCTACACCTTC.

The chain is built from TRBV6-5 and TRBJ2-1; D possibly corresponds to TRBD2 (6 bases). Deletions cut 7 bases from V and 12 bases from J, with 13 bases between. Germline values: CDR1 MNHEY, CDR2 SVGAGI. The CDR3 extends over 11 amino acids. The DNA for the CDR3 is TGTGCCAGCACTTGGGCCGGGGGGCAGTTCTTC. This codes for CASTWAGGQFF.

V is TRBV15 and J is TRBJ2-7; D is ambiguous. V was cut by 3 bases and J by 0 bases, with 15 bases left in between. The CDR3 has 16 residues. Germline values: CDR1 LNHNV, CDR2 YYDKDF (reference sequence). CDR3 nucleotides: TGTGCCACCAGCAGCCTCCACCGCGGCTACTCCTACGAGCAGTACTTC. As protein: CATSSLHRGYSYEQYF.

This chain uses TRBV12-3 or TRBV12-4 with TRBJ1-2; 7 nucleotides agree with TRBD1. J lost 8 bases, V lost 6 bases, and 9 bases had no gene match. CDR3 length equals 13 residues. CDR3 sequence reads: CASRGDSQRGYTF. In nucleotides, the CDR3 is TGTGCCAGCAGAGGGGACAGTCAGAGGGGCTACACCTTC.

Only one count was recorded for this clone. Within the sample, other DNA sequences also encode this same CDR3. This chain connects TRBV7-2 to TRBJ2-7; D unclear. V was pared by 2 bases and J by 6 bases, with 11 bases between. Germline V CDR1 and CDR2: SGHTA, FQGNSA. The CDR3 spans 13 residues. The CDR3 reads CASSLTRGGEQYF. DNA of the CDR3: TGTGCCAGCAGCTTAACTCGAGGCGGCGAGCAGTACTTC.